The entry that follows covers one T cell receptor (beta chain) sequence. Its specificity is unknown. Looked up from germline, CDR1 is SGHTA and CDR2 is FQGNSA. The CDR3 spans 16 residues. Trimming took 2 bases from V and 3 from J; bases not matched to a gene: 6. The entry originates in a study of cytomegalovirus exposure and HLA in healthy donors. General study results and limits: Versus the roughly 700-donor mean, an Asian-associated ancestry cluster reportedly showed fewer N-insertions in a later analysis. Immune exposure information comprised only CMV serostatus. DRB1 showed the most TCR associations and HLA-C the fewest in a later analysis, as rates varied by HLA locus.

It was with 60 Vbeta and 13 Jbeta primers that the PCR ran. The protocol was immunoSEQ multiplex PCR, while the TCRdb copy is restricted to in-frame clones and leaves out a portion. The data hold about 190,000 clones, with about 81% observed a single time. This chain uses TRBV7-2 with TRBJ2-7; 11 bases are a match to TRBD2. The receptor's source is a woman under 40 in good health and CMV-seronegative. The source material was PBMCs. CDR3 bases: TGTGCCAGCAGCTTAAGTCTAGCGGGAGGAAGCTACGAGCAGTACTTC. The encoded protein is CASSLSLAGGSYEQYF.